This TCR beta chain was captured by sequencing in a study of blood T cell repertoires in COVID-19. Study in general: Sites across the United States, Italy and Spain contributed samples from acute and convalescent COVID-19. PBMCs, B-cell-depleted T cells, or T cells were the source of the cDNA or gDNA that made up the material.

Clones were sequenced by immunoSEQ multiplex PCR, and TCRdb holds only the in-frame ones, with some missing. This sample has 200,000 to 300,000 clones; about 80% occur once, and the top ten carry roughly 9.6%. V lost 0 bases to trimming and J lost 0 bases, with 9 bases between them. CDR1 and CDR2 from the germline V gene are LNHNV and YYDKDF (reference sequence). The CDR3 has 16 amino acids. A note on this clone: Distinct nucleotide sequences in the sample also encode this CDR3.

Sequencing used peripheral blood. The TCR was taken from a woman of 80 years or more with acute or convalescent COVID-19. V is TRBV15 and J is TRBJ1-5; tentative D call: TRBD1 (5 bases). DNA for the CDR3: TGTGCCACCAGCAGAGATCGGGGGACTAGCAATCAGCCCCAGCATTTT. Protein: CATSRDRGTSNQPQHF.